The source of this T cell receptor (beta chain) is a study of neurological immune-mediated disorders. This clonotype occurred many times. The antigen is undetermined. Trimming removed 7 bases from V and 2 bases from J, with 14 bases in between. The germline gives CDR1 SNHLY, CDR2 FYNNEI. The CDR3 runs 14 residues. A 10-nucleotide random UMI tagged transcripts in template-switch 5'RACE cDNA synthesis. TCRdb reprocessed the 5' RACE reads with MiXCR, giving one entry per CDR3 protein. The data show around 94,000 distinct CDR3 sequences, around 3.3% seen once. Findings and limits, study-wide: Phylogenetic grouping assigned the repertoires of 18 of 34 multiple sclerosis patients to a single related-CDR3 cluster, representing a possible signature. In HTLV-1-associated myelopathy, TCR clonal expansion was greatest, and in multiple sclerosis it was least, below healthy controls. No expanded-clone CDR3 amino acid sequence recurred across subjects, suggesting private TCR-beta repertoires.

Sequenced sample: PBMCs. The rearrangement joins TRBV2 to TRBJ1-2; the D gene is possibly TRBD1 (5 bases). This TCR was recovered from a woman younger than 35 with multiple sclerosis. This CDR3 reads CASTESRVNYGYTF. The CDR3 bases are TGTGCCAGCACCGAGTCCAGGGTGAACTATGGCTACACCTTC. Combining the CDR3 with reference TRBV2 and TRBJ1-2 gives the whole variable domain EPEVTQTPSHQVTQMGQEVILRCVPISNHLYFYWYRQILGQKVEFLVSFYNNEISEKSEIFDDQFSVERPDGSNFTLKIRSTKLEDSAMYFCASTESRVNYGYTFGSGTRLTVV.